The 21 T cell receptor beta chains in this list originate from one sample, sequenced in a study of shared clonotypes between healthy human individuals. Sequencing used immunoSEQ multiplex PCR; TCRdb keeps in-frame clones, though not all of them. Among over a million clones listed, roughly 95% were seen once. The sample comprised naive CD4+ T cells sorted from blood. Subset indicated: CD45RA+ positively selected. The receptors stem from a man aged 30-40 years in good health.

On this clone itself: The identical CDR3 is also encoded by other nucleotide sequences in the sample. This chain links TRBV5-6 with TRBJ2-3; no firm D call. Germline CDR1 SGHDT, CDR2 YYEEEE. This CDR3 is built from 12 residues. V was trimmed by 4 bases and J by 2 bases, leaving 5 bases between them. The CDR3 spells CASSLVTDTQYF. In DNA, the CDR3 is TGTGCCAGCAGCCTGGTCACAGATACGCAGTATTTT.

The chain has TRBV27 and TRBJ1-4; D gene unclear. Trimming cost V 5 bases and J 4 bases, with 14 bases left between them. The germline V gene has CDR1 MNHEY and CDR2 SMNVEV (reference sequence). There are 15 residues in the CDR3. In nucleotides, the CDR3 is TGTGCCAGCAGTCGAAACAGCGAGCGTAATGAAAAACTGTTTTTT. Translated, it gives CASSRNSERNEKLFF.

This clone was detected only once. Other DNA sequences from this sample encode an identical CDR3 as well. The genes are TRBV19 and TRBJ2-7; D is perhaps TRBD2 (5 bases). The CDR3 is 13 residues long. The V end was cut by 3 bases, the J end by 2 bases, with 8 bases between. Germline V gene data show CDR1 as LNHDA and CDR2 as SQIVND (reference sequence). This CDR3 is CASSIGETYEQYF. Written as DNA, the CDR3 is TGTGCCAGTAGTATCGGGGAAACCTACGAGCAGTACTTC.

This chain joins TRBV7-9 and TRBJ2-7; no clear D gene. This CDR3 comprises 14 residues. V was trimmed by 1 base and J by 2 bases, leaving 9 bases between them. Germline CDR1 reads SEHNR; CDR2 reads FQNEAQ (reference sequence). The CDR3 sequence is CASSLGLSPYEQYF. The DNA of the CDR3 is TGTGCCAGCAGCTTAGGACTCTCCCCCTACGAGCAGTACTTC.

This rearrangement joins TRBV7-3 to TRBJ2-7; TRBD1 agrees at 10 bases. Germline V gene sequence: CDR1 SGHTA, CDR2 FQGTGA. The V and J ends lost 4 bases and 2 bases, in that order; junction bases with no gene match: 2. The CDR3 extends over 14 amino acids. The CDR3 protein is CASSSGTGAYEQYF. The DNA for the CDR3 is TGTGCCAGCAGCTCAGGGACAGGGGCCTACGAGCAGTACTTC.

This chain uses TRBV28 with TRBJ1-2; a weak D match, TRBD1 (5 bases). Per germline, CDR1 MDHEN and CDR2 SYDVKM. Trimming removed 4 bases at V and 6 bases at J, with 18 bases between. This CDR3 has 15 residues. Written as DNA, the CDR3 is TGTGCCAGCAGTTCTAGCGCAGGGTACTATCATGGCTACACCTTC. It translates to CASSSSAGYYHGYTF.

The genes are TRBV15 and TRBJ2-1, with no clear D. Germline values: CDR1 LNHNV, CDR2 YYDKDF (reference sequence). V gave up 2 bases and J gave up 6 bases, with 11 bases separating them. The CDR3 sequence is 14 residues long. This chain's CDR3 is CATSRLPGSNEQFF. The CDR3 region has the DNA TGTGCCACCAGCAGACTCCCTGGAAGCAATGAGCAGTTCTTC.

The chain links TRBV27 to TRBJ2-1; the D gene is possibly TRBD2 (5 bases). V was cut by 2 bases and J by 8 bases, with 19 bases left in between. The CDR3 length is 16 residues. Looked up from germline, CDR1 is MNHEY and CDR2 is SMNVEV (reference sequence). The CDR3 here is CASSLGRPTPTHEQFF. The CDR3 bases are TGTGCCAGCAGTTTAGGGAGACCTACCCCTACCCATGAGCAGTTCTTC.

The J gene is TRBJ2-3, the V gene TRBV5-1; the D gene could be TRBD1 or TRBD2 (5 bases each). This CDR3 is built from 14 residues. The V gene lost 4 bases and the J gene lost 3 bases, with 12 bases spanning the gap. The V gene's germline CDR1 is SGHRS and CDR2 YFSETQ. CDR3 DNA sequence: TGCGCCAGCAGCCCGGGGCGAGAAACAGATACGCAGTATTTT. Its protein product is CASSPGRETDTQYF.

The CDR3 DNA follows: TGCGCCAGCAGCTCTCGAGCCCTATTTCCGGGACAGGGAGGCTCAGATACGCAGTATTTT. Amino acids: CASSSRALFPGQGGSDTQYF. The chain employs TRBV4-1 and TRBJ2-3; TRBD1 matches at 9 bases. Losses at the gene ends were 5 bases for V and 4 bases for J; bases not matched to a gene: 22. The CDR3 sequence is 20 residues long. Germline-derived CDR1 and CDR2 are MGHRA and YSYEKL.

The V call is TRBV7-7, the J call TRBJ2-2; 11 bases match TRBD2. CDR3 length: 16 amino acids. Looked up from germline, CDR1 is SSHAT and CDR2 is FNYEAQ (reference sequence). The ends lost 5 bases at V and 2 bases at J; junction bases unmatched: 4. CDR3 residues: CASSPRLAGNTGELFF. The CDR3 region has the DNA TGTGCCAGCAGCCCAAGACTAGCGGGAAACACCGGGGAGCTGTTTTTT.

The CDR3: CASSSNLFAPNTEAFF. The CDR3 DNA is TGTGCCAGCAGCTCTAACCTCTTCGCGCCGAACACTGAAGCTTTCTTT. This chain joins TRBV5-8 and TRBJ1-1; D gene uncertain. Trimming shortened V by 3 bases and J by 1 base, and 16 bases separated the two germline ends. Germline CDR1 is SGHTS and CDR2 is YDEGEE. The CDR3 runs 16 residues.

This rearrangement joins TRBV6-5 to TRBJ1-2; D may be TRBD1 (6 bases). V lost 6 bases and J 2 bases, leaving 13 bases between the germline ends. In germline, CDR1 is MNHEY, CDR2 SVGAGI. CDR3 length: 14 amino acids. This chain's CDR3 is CASRSGVWNYGYTF. CDR3 sequence (DNA): TGTGCCAGCAGGTCAGGGGTTTGGAACTATGGCTACACCTTC.

This clone was found once. The V and J genes are TRBV10-3 and TRBJ1-1; D possibly corresponds to TRBD1 (5 bases). The CDR3 spans 14 residues. Trimming took off 2 bases at V and 3 bases at J, with 10 bases between the two ends. Germline V CDR1 and CDR2: ENHRY, SYGVKD. For the CDR3, the DNA is TGTGCCATCAGTGAGAACCGACAGTACACTGAAGCTTTCTTT. Amino acid sequence: CAISENRQYTEAFF.

This clone was observed once. V usage is TRBV19 and J usage is TRBJ1-3; 7 positions match TRBD1. CDR1 is LNHDA and CDR2 is SQIVND in the germline V gene (reference sequence). The CDR3 has 15 residues. V lost 4 bases, J lost 3 bases, and 6 bases stayed unmatched. This chain's CDR3 is CASSTATGFGNTIYF. CDR3 nucleotides: TGTGCCAGTAGTACCGCGACAGGGTTTGGAAACACCATATATTTT.

V is TRBV5-1 and J is TRBJ2-2; D gene unclear. The V end was cut by 4 bases, the J end by 13 bases, with 14 bases between. Looked up from germline, CDR1 is SGHRS and CDR2 is YFSETQ. This CDR3 has 12 residues. The CDR3 sequence: CASSNDVGGLFF. CDR3 DNA: TGCGCCAGCAGCAATGACGTAGGCGGGCTGTTTTTT.

The V gene is TRBV6-4, the J gene TRBJ2-1; D uncertain. The CDR3 totals 13 residues. Trimming shortened V by 1 base and J by 7 bases, and 8 bases separated the two germline ends. From germline, CDR1 is MRHNA and CDR2 SNTAGT. The CDR3 sequence is CASSDLWGNEQFF. The CDR3, as DNA: TGTGCCAGCAGTGACTTGTGGGGAAATGAGCAGTTCTTC.

This rearrangement joins TRBV4-3 to TRBJ2-1; the D gene is possibly TRBD2 (6 bases). Trimming pared 0 bases from V and 4 bases from J, leaving 10 bases between. Looked up from germline, CDR1 is LGHNA and CDR2 is YSLEER. The CDR3 has 15 amino acids. The CDR3 loop reads CASSQEPSEYNEQFF. CDR3 nucleotide sequence: TGCGCCAGCAGCCAAGAGCCTAGCGAATACAATGAGCAGTTCTTC.

The chain has TRBV4-2 and TRBJ2-2; 7 positions match TRBD1. The CDR3 loop spans 16 amino acids. Looked up from germline, CDR1 is LGHNA and CDR2 is YNFKEQ. Losses at the gene ends were 2 bases for V and 3 bases for J; bases not matched to a gene: 6. CDR3 loop: CASSQLRDRYTGELFF. The CDR3 nucleotides read TGTGCCAGCAGCCAACTAAGGGACAGATACACCGGGGAGCTGTTTTTT.

The genes are TRBV7-8 and TRBJ2-7; 8 bases agree with TRBD2. CDR1 is SGHVS and CDR2 is FQNEAQ in the germline V gene. The CDR3 has 16 residues. Trimming cost V 5 bases and J 2 bases; bases outside gene matches: 11. CDR3 amino acids: CASSSSLAAFTYEQYF. DNA for the CDR3: TGTGCCAGCAGCAGCTCACTAGCGGCGTTTACCTACGAGCAGTACTTC.

The rearrangement links TRBV28 to TRBJ2-2; D is unclear. CDR1 and CDR2 from the germline V gene are MDHEN and SYDVKM. The CDR3 sequence is 12 residues long. Deletions cut 1 base from V and 7 bases from J, with 4 bases between. The CDR3 nucleotides read TGTGCCAGCAGTTTATTACTCGGGGAGCTGTTTTTT. Translated, it gives CASSLLLGELFF.